The 27 T cell receptor beta chains in this list originate from one sample, sequenced in a study of shared clonotypes between healthy human individuals. Assay used: immunoSEQ multiplex PCR; TCRdb lists only in-frame clones, some missing. The sample lists around 640,000 clones; approximately 96% were seen once. Naivety among CD8 cells was defined by CD45RO negativity and positive CCR7 selection, thereby excluding terminally differentiated effector memory CD45RA+ cells. The sequencing sample was made of naive CD8+ T cells sorted from blood. The source of these receptors is a woman aged 25 to 39 in good health.

This chain connects TRBV25-1 to TRBJ2-7, with a possible D match to TRBD1 (5 bases). V dropped 2 bases and J dropped 4 bases, with 15 bases sitting between them. CDR3 length: 15 residues. CDR1 is MGHDK, CDR2 SYGVNS, per germline. The CDR3 bases are TGTGCCAGCAGTGAAGGTTCAGGGAAGTATTACGAGCAGTACTTC. As protein: CASSEGSGKYYEQYF.

V usage is TRBV28 and J usage is TRBJ2-5, with D unclear. TRBJ2-7 explains the end of the DNA better; the J call may be wrong. Per germline, CDR1 MDHEN and CDR2 SYDVKM. This CDR3 comprises 14 residues. CDR3 in DNA: TGTGCCAGCAGTTTGCCCCGTTACGACTACGAGCAGTACTTC. Translated: CASSLPRYDYEQYF.

This clone was observed once. This sequence joins TRBV7-6 and TRBJ2-7; 7 bases align to TRBD2. This CDR3 is built from 15 residues. CDR1 SGHVS and CDR2 FNYEAQ come from the germline V gene. V shed 3 bases and J 0 bases; nucleotides not matched to a gene: 5. As DNA, the CDR3 is TGTGCCAGCAGCTTTTTAGCGGGCGACTCCTACGAGCAGTACTTC. The encoded protein is CASSFLAGDSYEQYF.

The V gene is TRBV27, the J gene TRBJ2-4; D gene uncertain. Deletions cut 6 bases from V and 0 bases from J, with 12 bases between. The length of the CDR3 is 15 residues. Germline V gene sequence: CDR1 MNHEY, CDR2 SMNVEV (reference sequence). CDR3 sequence reads: CASSPGQIAKNIQYF. CDR3 coding DNA: TGTGCCAGCAGCCCTGGGCAGATAGCCAAAAACATTCAGTACTTC.

A note on this clone: An end of the junction differs from the germline gene, which may be a read error. This CDR3 is also generated by other DNA sequences in the sample. V is TRBV11-2 and J is TRBJ2-7; D uncertain. The CDR3 covers 13 residues. CDR1 SGHAT and CDR2 FQNNGV come from the germline V gene. As DNA, the CDR3 is TGTGCCAGCAGCCTAGAGGACGGCTACGAGCAGTACTTC. Protein sequence: CASSLEDGYEQYF.

The chain carries TRBV5-4 and TRBJ2-7; TRBD1 aligns across 9 bases. CDR3 length: 13 amino acids. With V trimmed by 5 bases and J by 3 bases, 3 bases remained unmatched. CDR1 is SGHNT and CDR2 is YYREEE in the germline V gene (reference sequence). As DNA, the CDR3 is TGTGCCAGCAGAACAGGGGGCGACTACGAGCAGTACTTC. Its translation is CASRTGGDYEQYF.

The V gene is TRBV11-1, the J gene TRBJ2-7; D ambiguous. Germline assignment: CDR1 SGHAT and CDR2 FQDESV (reference sequence). V was clipped by 5 bases and J by 6 bases, with 14 bases between them. CDR3 length: 13 amino acids. The CDR3 loop is CASSADIAGEQYF. The CDR3 DNA reads as TGTGCCAGCAGCGCCGACATCGCCGGCGAGCAGTACTTC.

The chain carries TRBV27 and TRBJ2-7; the D gene is possibly TRBD1 (7 bases). This CDR3 has 15 amino acids. CDR1 is MNHEY, CDR2 SMNVEV, per germline (reference sequence). V gave up 0 bases and J gave up 9 bases, with 18 bases separating them. The CDR3 bases are TGTGCCAGCAGTTTATCAGGGGGCGGGAATAGCGGGCAGTACTTC. Its protein product is CASSLSGGGNSGQYF.

The chain carries TRBV28 and TRBJ2-7; 8 positions match TRBD1. This CDR3 has 17 amino acids. CDR1 is MDHEN and CDR2 is SYDVKM in the germline V gene. V was clipped by 5 bases and J by 5 bases; unmatched bases: 17. The CDR3 coding sequence is TGTGCCAGCAGTACCTCCGACAGGGGAAGGGGTAGGGACGAGCAGTACTTC. It encodes CASSTSDRGRGRDEQYF.

This chain joins TRBV28 and TRBJ1-2; D is unclear. CDR3 length: 15 residues. V lost 3 bases and J lost 4, with 15 bases in between. The germline CDR1 and CDR2 sequences are MDHEN and SYDVKM. DNA for the CDR3: TGTGCCAGCAGTTTCATACTGACGGGCCGCTATGGCTACACCTTC. Encoded protein: CASSFILTGRYGYTF.

This chain joins TRBV27 and TRBJ1-1; 7 bases align to TRBD1. The V and J ends lost 0 bases and 2 bases, in that order; junction bases with no gene match: 3. CDR1 is MNHEY and CDR2 is SMNVEV in the germline V gene (reference sequence). CDR3 length equals 15 residues. The DNA for the CDR3 is TGTGCCAGCAGTTTATCACCAGGGGGAAACACTGAAGCTTTCTTT. Its translation is CASSLSPGGNTEAFF.

V usage is TRBV15 and J usage is TRBJ2-2, with a weak D call TRBD2 (5 bases). The CDR3 length is 14 residues. Germline values: CDR1 LNHNV, CDR2 YYDKDF (reference sequence). V dropped 6 bases and J dropped 3 bases, with 11 bases sitting between them. The CDR3 DNA follows: TGTGCCACCAGTAGCGCACGAGACACCGGGGAGCTGTTTTTT. It specifies CATSSARDTGELFF.

The chain is built from TRBV11-2 and TRBJ2-1, with TRBD2 matching 14 bases. Trimming removed 6 bases from V and 9 bases from J; junction bases left unmatched: 7. Germline lookup yields CDR1 SGHAT and CDR2 FQNNGV. The CDR3 runs 15 residues. As DNA, the CDR3 is TGTGCCAGCAGGAGACTAGCGGGAGGGTTAACTGAGCAGTTCTTC. As protein: CASRRLAGGLTEQFF.

This clone has a handful of counts. This chain uses TRBV2 with TRBJ1-5, with 9 bases aligning to TRBD1. This CDR3 is built from 16 residues. Germline trimming cut 3 bases from V and 5 bases from J; bases unmatched to any gene: 8. The V gene's germline CDR1 is SNHLY and CDR2 FYNNEI. CDR3 protein: CASSENEGQGDQPQHF. DNA for the CDR3: TGTGCCAGCAGTGAGAATGAGGGACAGGGTGATCAGCCCCAGCATTTT. The full variable domain, rest sourced from reference TRBV2 and TRBJ1-5, is EPEVTQTPSHQVTQMGQEVILRCVPISNHLYFYWYRQILGQKVEFLVSFYNNEISEKSEIFDDQFSVERPDGSNFTLKIRSTKLEDSAMYFCASSENEGQGDQPQHFGDGTRLSIL.

This clone appeared a single time. The V and J genes are TRBV4-1 and TRBJ2-7, with a tentative D call TRBD2 (6 bases). This CDR3 is built from 15 residues. Trimming shortened V by 1 base and J by 0 bases, and 10 bases separated the two germline ends. CDR1 is MGHRA and CDR2 is YSYEKL in the germline V gene. CDR3 coding DNA: TGCGCCAGCAGCCAAGGGGACTCCTTCTCCTACGAGCAGTACTTC. It yields the protein CASSQGDSFSYEQYF.

The chain recombines TRBV5-1 with TRBJ2-1; possible D gene TRBD2, 5 bases. The V end was cut by 5 bases, the J end by 7 bases, with 10 bases between. Germline V gene data show CDR1 as SGHRS and CDR2 as YFSETQ. This CDR3 has 12 amino acids. This CDR3 is CASSRGLNEQFF. The CDR3 DNA is TGCGCCAGCAGTCGCGGGCTGAATGAGCAGTTCTTC.

The chain has TRBV14 and TRBJ1-1; no clear D gene. CDR1 SGHDN and CDR2 FVKESK come from the germline V gene. The germline V and J ends were trimmed by 4 bases and 0 bases, with 6 bases remaining between them. The CDR3 loop spans 13 amino acids. CDR3 sequence: CASSPGLNTEAFF. The CDR3 DNA reads as TGTGCCAGCAGCCCCGGACTGAACACTGAAGCTTTCTTT.

The sample holds one count of this clone. This rearrangement joins TRBV15 to TRBJ2-7, with TRBD2 matching over 12 bases. The ends lost 6 bases at V and 5 bases at J; junction bases unmatched: 8. The CDR3 runs 15 residues. CDR1 LNHNV and CDR2 YYDKDF come from the germline V gene (reference sequence). The CDR3 nucleotides read TGTGCCACCAGTAGGACTAGCGGGATCTTGCACGAGCAGTACTTC. Its protein product is CATSRTSGILHEQYF.

The chain couples TRBV29-1 to TRBJ1-3; the D is unclear. CDR3 length: 16 residues. Germline V CDR1 and CDR2: SQVTM, ANQGSEA. Trimming shortened V by 6 bases and J by 0 bases, and 18 bases separated the two germline ends. For the CDR3, the DNA is TGCAGCGTGTCGCCTCGAGAGGCCATCTCTGGAAACACCATATATTTT. Translated, it gives CSVSPREAISGNTIYF.

This clone has a handful of counts. The chain employs TRBV15 and TRBJ2-5; D unresolved. In germline, CDR1 is LNHNV, CDR2 YYDKDF (reference sequence). The CDR3 is 11 residues long. Trimming cost V 5 bases and J 0 bases, with 1 base left between them. The CDR3 loop reads CATSYQETQYF. CDR3 coding DNA: TGTGCCACCAGCTACCAAGAGACCCAGTACTTC.

The chain uses TRBV28 and TRBJ2-7, with 7 positions matching TRBD1. The CDR3 consists of 16 residues. J was trimmed by 6 bases and V by 6 bases; bases with no gene match: 17. Germline V CDR1 and CDR2: MDHEN, SYDVKM. The CDR3 loop reads CASSLDGDRPTPEQYF. DNA for the CDR3: TGTGCCAGCAGCTTAGACGGGGACAGACCTACTCCCGAGCAGTACTTC.

The rearrangement links TRBV5-1 to TRBJ1-1; no clear D. V was cut by 0 bases and J by 3 bases, with 9 bases left in between. Germline loops: CDR1 SGHRS, CDR2 YFSETQ. The CDR3 covers 14 residues. The CDR3 region is CASSLAPLDTEAFF. The DNA for the CDR3 is TGCGCCAGCAGCTTGGCCCCCCTGGACACTGAAGCTTTCTTT.

The chain carries TRBV10-3 and TRBJ2-7; the D is unclear. Trimming took off 4 bases at V and 1 base at J, with 11 bases between the two ends. CDR1 and CDR2 from the germline V gene are ENHRY and SYGVKD. CDR3 size: 14 residues. The CDR3 spells CAISAPEKSYEQYF. DNA for the CDR3: TGTGCCATCAGTGCCCCAGAGAAGTCCTACGAGCAGTACTTC.

J is TRBJ2-6 and V is TRBV10-3; D not certain. The V gene lost 5 bases and the J gene lost 5 bases, with 22 bases spanning the gap. CDR1 is ENHRY and CDR2 is SYGVKD in the germline V gene. This CDR3 is 18 amino acids long. In nucleotides, the CDR3 is TGTGCCATCAGTCGCCATCACTGTATACAAAGTCGGGCCAACGTCCTGACTTTC. This translates into CAISRHHCIQSRANVLTF.

This clone was counted a single time. This chain links TRBV11-1 with TRBJ2-7, with 8 positions matching TRBD1. Per the germline V gene, CDR1 is SGHAT and CDR2 is FQDESV (reference sequence). CDR3 length: 16 residues. V lost 5 bases and J lost 3; bases outside the gene matches: 12. In DNA, the CDR3 is TGTGCCAGCAGCCTTATTCGGGGGACAGGAGTCTACGAGCAGTACTTC. Amino acids: CASSLIRGTGVYEQYF. Supplemented by reference TRBV11-1 and TRBJ2-7, the full variable domain reads EAEVAQSPRYKITEKSQAVAFWCDPISGHATLYWYRQILGQGPELLVQFQDESVVDDSQLPKDRFSAERLKGVDSTLKIQPAELGDSAMYLCASSLIRGTGVYEQYFGPGTRLTVT.

This chain joins TRBV6-1 and TRBJ2-1, with TRBD1 identical over 7 bases. Germline V gives CDR1 MNHNS, CDR2 SASEGT. Trimming removed 3 bases from V and 9 bases from J; junction bases left unmatched: 17. The CDR3 totals 17 residues. CDR3 nucleotide sequence: TGTGCCAGCAGTGACAGGGGGTTTCAAACAGTTACATTTGAGCAGTTCTTC. Its protein is CASSDRGFQTVTFEQFF.

The rearrangement uses TRBV27 and TRBJ2-7, with 7 positions matching TRBD2. The CDR3 sequence is 14 residues long. Germline V CDR1 and CDR2: MNHEY, SMNVEV (reference sequence). Unmatched junction bases numbered 7, after V lost 4 bases and J lost 4 bases. CDR3 nucleotides: TGTGCCAGCAGTTACGGCGGGAGTACGTACGAGCAGTACTTC. Its translation: CASSYGGSTYEQYF.